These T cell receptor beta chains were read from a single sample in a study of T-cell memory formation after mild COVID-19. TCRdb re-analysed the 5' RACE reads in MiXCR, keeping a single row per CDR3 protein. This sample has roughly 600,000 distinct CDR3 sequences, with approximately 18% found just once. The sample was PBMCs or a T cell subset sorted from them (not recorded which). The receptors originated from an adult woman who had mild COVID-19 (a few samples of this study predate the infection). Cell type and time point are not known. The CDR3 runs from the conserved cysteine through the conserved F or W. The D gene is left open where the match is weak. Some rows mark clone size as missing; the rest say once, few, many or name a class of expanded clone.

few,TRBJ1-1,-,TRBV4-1,TGCGCCAGCAGCCTCCGGGACGCCACCTCTGAAGCTTTCTTT,CASSLRDATSEAFF
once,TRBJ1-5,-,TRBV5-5,TGTGCCAGCAGCTCATGGGGGGCCACTCAGCCCCAGCATTTT,CASSSWGATQPQHF
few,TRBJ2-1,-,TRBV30,TGTGCCTGGAGTAGGGACCAGTCATATGAGCAGTTCTTC,CAWSRDQSYEQFF
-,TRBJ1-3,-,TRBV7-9,TGTGCCAGCGGGAATCTCGGGGCAGGAGGAAACACCATATATTTT,CASGNLGAGGNTIYF
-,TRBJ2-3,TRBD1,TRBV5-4,TGTGCCAGCAGCCCTCAGGCGTTCGGACAGGGTGGGGCAGATACGCAGTATTTT,CASSPQAFGQGGADTQYF
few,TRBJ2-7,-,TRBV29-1,TGCAGCGTTGAAGAGGCAGGGAGCCCGAGCCGGCCCTACGAGCAGTACTTC,CSVEEAGSPSRPYEQYF
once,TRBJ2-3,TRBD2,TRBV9,TGTGCCAGCAGCGTCGGGGGGGCCTTAGGAGGGCGCACAGATACGCAGTATTTT,CASSVGGALGGRTDTQYF
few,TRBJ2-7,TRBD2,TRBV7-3,TGTGCCAGCAGCTTAAATCGGGAGGACGAGCAGTACTTC,CASSLNREDEQYF
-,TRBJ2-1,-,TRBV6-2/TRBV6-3,TGTGCCAGCACCTTGATATGGGGCGGTAGATACAATGAGCAGTTCTTC,CASTLIWGGRYNEQFF
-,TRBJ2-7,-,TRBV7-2,TGTGCCAGCAGCCCCCTGGGGGCCTACGAGCAGTACTTC,CASSPLGAYEQYF
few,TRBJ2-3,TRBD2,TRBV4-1,TGCGCCAGCAGCCCCAGCGGGGATAGCACAGATACGCAGTATTTT,CASSPSGDSTDTQYF
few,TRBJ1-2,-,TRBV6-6,TGTGCCAGCCAGGGGATGGGCTATGGCTACACCTTC,CASQGMGYGYTF
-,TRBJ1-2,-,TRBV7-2,TGTGCCAGCAGCTTGTATGACAGTACCTATGGCTACACCTTC,CASSLYDSTYGYTF
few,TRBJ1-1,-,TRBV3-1,TGTGCCAGCACCCGAACAACAAAGGACACTGAAGCTTTCTTT,CASTRTTKDTEAFF
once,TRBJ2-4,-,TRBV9,TGTGCCAGCAGCCCTGGTGGGGCTGCCTCGGCCAAAAACATTCAGTACTTC,CASSPGGAASAKNIQYF
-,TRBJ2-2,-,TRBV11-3,TGTGCCAGCACCACTCAGGGGGGCTTAGGAACCGGGGAGCTGTTTTTT,CASTTQGGLGTGELFF
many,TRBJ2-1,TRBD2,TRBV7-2,TGTGCCAGCAGCCCGCCGGGACTAGCGGATGTCAATGAGCAGTTCTTC,CASSPPGLADVNEQFF
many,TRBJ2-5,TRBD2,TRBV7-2,TGTGCCAGCAGCGAATCTAGCGGGGGGGCTCATGAGACCCAGTACTTC,CASSESSGGAHETQYF
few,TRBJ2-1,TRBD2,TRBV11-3,TGTGCCAGCAGCGTAGCGGGAGCGTGGGCTGAGCAGTTCTTC,CASSVAGAWAEQFF
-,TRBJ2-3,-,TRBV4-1,TGCGCCAGCAGCCAAGATACTCGGGGGCCTGCAGATACGCAGTATTTT,CASSQDTRGPADTQYF
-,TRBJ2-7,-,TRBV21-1,TGTGCCAGCATCGTGCCGGACAGGCCCAAAGGGGAGCAGTACTTC,CASIVPDRPKGEQYF
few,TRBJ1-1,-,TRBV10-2,TGCGCCAGCGGATCGCAATACAGGGAATACATGAACACTGAAGCTTTCTTT,CASGSQYREYMNTEAFF
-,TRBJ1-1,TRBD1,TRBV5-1,TGCGCCAGCAGCTTCCCGTTACAGGGGCGTTTTGAAGCTTTCTTT,CASSFPLQGRFEAFF
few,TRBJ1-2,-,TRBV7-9,TGTGCCAGCAGCCTGGTCGGGAGCATAAAATTGTACTATGGCTACACCTTC,CASSLVGSIKLYYGYTF
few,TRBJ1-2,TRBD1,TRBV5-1,TGCGCCAGCAGCTTGGGACAGGGAACGGCTTATGGCTACACCTTC,CASSLGQGTAYGYTF
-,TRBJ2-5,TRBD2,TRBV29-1,TGCAGCGTGGGCAAACGGCTAGCGGAAGAAGAGACCCAGTACTTC,CSVGKRLAEEETQYF
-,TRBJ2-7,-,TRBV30,TGTGCCTGGAGAGACAGGTGGCCTAGGGTGGACGAGCAGTACTTC,CAWRDRWPRVDEQYF